This T cell receptor beta chain was found in a study of T cells after yellow fever vaccination. The germline CDR1 and CDR2 sequences are SGDLS and YYNGEE. The CDR3 consists of 17 residues. The junction had 15 bases not matched to a gene; V was cut back by 4 bases and J by 8 bases. TCRdb re-called the 5' RACE reads with MiXCR, one entry per CDR3 protein. The table includes 320,000 or so distinct CDR3 sequences, around 8.1% detected once. This rearrangement joins TRBV9 to TRBJ2-3; TRBD2 aligns across 11 bases. Sequenced material: PBMCs, taken about 41 days after the first yellow fever vaccination. The sequence came from a man aged 18 to 30 who received the YFV17D yellow fever vaccine. CDR3 bases: TGTGCCAGCAGCACCCCCTCCCGAGGTAGCGGGAGGGGTACGCAGTATTTT. This translates into CASSTPSRGSGRGTQYF.